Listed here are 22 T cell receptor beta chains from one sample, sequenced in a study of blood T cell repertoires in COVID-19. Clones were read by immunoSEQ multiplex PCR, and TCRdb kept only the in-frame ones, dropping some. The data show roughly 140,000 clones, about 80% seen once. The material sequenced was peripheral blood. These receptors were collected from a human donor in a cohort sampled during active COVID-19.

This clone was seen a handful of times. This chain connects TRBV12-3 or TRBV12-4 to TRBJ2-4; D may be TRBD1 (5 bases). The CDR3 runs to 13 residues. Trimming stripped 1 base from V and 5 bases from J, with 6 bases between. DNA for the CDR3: TGTGCCAGCAGTTTAGGGGGCCAAAACATTCAGTACTTC. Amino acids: CASSLGGQNIQYF.

DNA for the CDR3: TGTGCCAGCACCGCAAACGTGGGACAGGGGCCCTCCAACTATGGCTACACCTTC. Its protein is CASTANVGQGPSNYGYTF. The rearrangement joins TRBV25-1 to TRBJ1-2; the match to TRBD1 covers 10 bases. The CDR3 runs 18 residues. The junction had 16 bases not matched to a gene; V was cut back by 7 bases and J by 2 bases. Germline lookup yields CDR1 MGHDK and CDR2 SYGVNS.

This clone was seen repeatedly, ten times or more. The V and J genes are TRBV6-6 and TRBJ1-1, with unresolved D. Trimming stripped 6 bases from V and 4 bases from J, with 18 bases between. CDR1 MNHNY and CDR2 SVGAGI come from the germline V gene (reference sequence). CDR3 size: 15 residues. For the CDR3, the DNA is TGTGCCAGCAGATTTTCCCAGAAACGAACCACTGAAGCTTTCTTT. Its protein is CASRFSQKRTTEAFF.

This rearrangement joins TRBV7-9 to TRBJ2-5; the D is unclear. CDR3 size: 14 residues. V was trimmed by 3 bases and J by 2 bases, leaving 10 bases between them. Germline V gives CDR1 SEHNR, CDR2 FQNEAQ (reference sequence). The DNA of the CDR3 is TGTGCCAGCAGCTTGCGCGAGGAGCAAGAGACCCAGTACTTC. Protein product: CASSLREEQETQYF.

CDR3: CASSPVLGGGTYEQYF. The CDR3 bases are TGTGCCAGCAGCCCCGTATTAGGGGGGGGGACCTACGAGCAGTACTTC. The chain recombines TRBV27 with TRBJ2-7, with D perhaps TRBD2 (7 bases). The CDR3 has 16 amino acids. V lost 6 bases, J lost 2 bases, and 20 bases lay in between. CDR1 MNHEY and CDR2 SMNVEV come from the germline V gene (reference sequence).

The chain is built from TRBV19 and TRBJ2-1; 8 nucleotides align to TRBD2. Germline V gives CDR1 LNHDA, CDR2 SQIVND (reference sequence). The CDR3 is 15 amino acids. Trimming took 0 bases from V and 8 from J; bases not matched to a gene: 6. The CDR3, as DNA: TGTGCCAGTAGTATAGAAGGGCGGGGGGCTGATGAGCAGTTCTTC. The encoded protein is CASSIEGRGADEQFF.

This CDR3 is CASSYVGGGGYTF. The CDR3 bases are TGTGCCAGTTCCTACGTGGGGGGAGGTGGCTACACCTTC. V gene TRBV19 combines with J gene TRBJ1-2; maybe TRBD1 (5 bases). The V end was cut by 8 bases, the J end by 7 bases, with 17 bases between. This CDR3 spans 13 amino acids. CDR1 and CDR2 (germline): LNHDA, SQIVND (reference sequence).

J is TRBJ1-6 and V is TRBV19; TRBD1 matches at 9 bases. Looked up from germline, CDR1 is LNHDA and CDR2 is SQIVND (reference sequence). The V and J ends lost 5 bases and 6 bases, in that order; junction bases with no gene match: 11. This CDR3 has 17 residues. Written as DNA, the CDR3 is TGTGCCAGTAGTTCCCGACAGACAGGGGGGGGTAATTCACCCCTCCACTTT. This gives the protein CASSSRQTGGGNSPLHF.

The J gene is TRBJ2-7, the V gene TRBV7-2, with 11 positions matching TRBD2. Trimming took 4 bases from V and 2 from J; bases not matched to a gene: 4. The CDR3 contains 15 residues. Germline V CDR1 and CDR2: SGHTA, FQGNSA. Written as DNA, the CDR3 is TGTGCCAGCAGCTCAACTAGCGGGGGCCCCTACGAGCAGTACTTC. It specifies CASSSTSGGPYEQYF.

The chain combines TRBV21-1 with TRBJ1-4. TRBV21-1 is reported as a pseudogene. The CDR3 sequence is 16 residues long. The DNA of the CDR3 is TGTGCCAGCAGCCTACCCGGGGGCGGGGAGGGGGAAAAACTGTTTTTT. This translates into CASSLPGGGEGEKLFF.

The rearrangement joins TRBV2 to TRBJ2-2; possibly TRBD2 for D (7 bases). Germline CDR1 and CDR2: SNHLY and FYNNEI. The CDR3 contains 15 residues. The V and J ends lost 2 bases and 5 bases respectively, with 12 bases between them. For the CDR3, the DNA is TGTGCCAGCAGTGAATCCAGGGGAGGGACCGGGGAGCTGTTTTTT. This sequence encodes CASSESRGGTGELFF.

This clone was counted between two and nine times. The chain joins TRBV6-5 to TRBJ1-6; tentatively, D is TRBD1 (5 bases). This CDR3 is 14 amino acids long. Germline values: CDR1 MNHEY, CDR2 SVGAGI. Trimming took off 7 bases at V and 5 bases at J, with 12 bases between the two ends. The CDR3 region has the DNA TGTGCCAGCACCCAATGGGGGGATAATTCACCCCTCCACTTT. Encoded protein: CASTQWGDNSPLHF.

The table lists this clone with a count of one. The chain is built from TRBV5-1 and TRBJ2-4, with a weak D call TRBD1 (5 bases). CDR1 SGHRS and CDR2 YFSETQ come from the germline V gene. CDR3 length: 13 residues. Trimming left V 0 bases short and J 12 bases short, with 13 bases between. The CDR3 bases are TGCGCCAGCAGCTTGGATCAGGGCCGCGATCAGTACTTC. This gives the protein CASSLDQGRDQYF.

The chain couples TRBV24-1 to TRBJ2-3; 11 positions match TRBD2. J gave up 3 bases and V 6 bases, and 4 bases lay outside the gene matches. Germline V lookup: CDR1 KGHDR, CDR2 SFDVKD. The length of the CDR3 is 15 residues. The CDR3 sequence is CATSLAGGPTDTQYF. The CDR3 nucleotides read TGTGCCACCAGTTTAGCGGGGGGGCCTACAGATACGCAGTATTTT.

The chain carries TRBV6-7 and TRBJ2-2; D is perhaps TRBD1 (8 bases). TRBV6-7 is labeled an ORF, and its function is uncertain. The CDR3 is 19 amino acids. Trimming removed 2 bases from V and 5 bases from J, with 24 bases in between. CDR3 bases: TGTGCCAGCAGTTACGACGGACAGGGAGCCGGGGAGGGGACCGGGGAGCTGTTTTTT. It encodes CASSYDGQGAGEGTGELFF.

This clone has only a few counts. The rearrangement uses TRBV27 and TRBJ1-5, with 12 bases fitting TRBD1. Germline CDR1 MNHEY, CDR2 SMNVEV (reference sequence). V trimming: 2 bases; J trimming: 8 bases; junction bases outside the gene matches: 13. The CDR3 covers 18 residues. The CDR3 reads CASSLQKAGTGGYEPQHF. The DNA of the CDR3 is TGTGCCAGCAGTTTACAAAAAGCCGGGACAGGGGGCTATGAGCCCCAGCATTTT.

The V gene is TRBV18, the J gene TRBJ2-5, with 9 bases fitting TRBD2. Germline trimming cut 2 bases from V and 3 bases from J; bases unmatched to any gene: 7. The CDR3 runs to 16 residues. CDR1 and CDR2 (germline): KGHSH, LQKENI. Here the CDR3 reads CASSPLGLAAKETQYF. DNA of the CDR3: TGTGCCAGCTCACCATTGGGACTAGCAGCGAAAGAGACCCAGTACTTC. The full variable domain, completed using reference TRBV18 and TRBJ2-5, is NAGVMQNPRHLVRRRGQEARLRCSPMKGHSHVYWYRQLPEEGLKFMVYLQKENIIDESGMPKERFSAEFPKEGPSILRIQQVVRGDSAAYFCASSPLGLAAKETQYFGPGTRLLVL.

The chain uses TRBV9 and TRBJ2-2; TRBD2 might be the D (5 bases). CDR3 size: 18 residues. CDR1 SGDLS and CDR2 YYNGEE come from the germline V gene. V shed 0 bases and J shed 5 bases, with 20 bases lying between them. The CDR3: CASSVGPQKGVGTGELFF. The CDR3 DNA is TGTGCCAGCAGCGTAGGACCGCAGAAGGGAGTGGGAACCGGGGAGCTGTTTTTT.

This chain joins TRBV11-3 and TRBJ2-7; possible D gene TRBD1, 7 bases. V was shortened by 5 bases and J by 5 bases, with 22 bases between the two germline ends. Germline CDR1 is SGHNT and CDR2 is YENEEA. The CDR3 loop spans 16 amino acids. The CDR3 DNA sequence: TGTGCCAGCAGCCCCAGACAGGGTGGAGGGGTAGACGAGCAGTACTTC. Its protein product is CASSPRQGGGVDEQYF.

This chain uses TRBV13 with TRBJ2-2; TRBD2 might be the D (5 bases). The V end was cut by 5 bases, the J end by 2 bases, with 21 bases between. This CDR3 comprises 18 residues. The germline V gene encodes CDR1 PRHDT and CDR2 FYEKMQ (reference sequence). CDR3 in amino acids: CASSVRSGRVYNTGELFF. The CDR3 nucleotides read TGTGCCAGCAGCGTAAGAAGTGGGAGAGTGTACAACACCGGGGAGCTGTTTTTT.

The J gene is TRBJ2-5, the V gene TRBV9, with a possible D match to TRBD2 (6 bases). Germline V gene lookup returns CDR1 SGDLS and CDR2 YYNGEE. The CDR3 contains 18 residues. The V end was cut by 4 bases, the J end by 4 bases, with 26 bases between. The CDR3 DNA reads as TGTGCCAGCAGCTCCCATGGAGGGATTGGGCTCGGGGGAGAGACCCAGTACTTC. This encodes CASSSHGGIGLGGETQYF.

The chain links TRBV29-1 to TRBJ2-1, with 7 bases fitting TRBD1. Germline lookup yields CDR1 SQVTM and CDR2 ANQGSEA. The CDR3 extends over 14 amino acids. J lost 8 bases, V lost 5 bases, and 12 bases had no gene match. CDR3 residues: CSVINRGLDDEQFF. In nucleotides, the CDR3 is TGCAGCGTTATAAACAGGGGCCTCGACGATGAGCAGTTCTTC.